This TCR beta chain was recovered during a study of regulatory T cells in long-lasting Graves disease. Whole-study context: Antithyroid drug use was under 3 months in newly diagnosed Graves' patients.

The CDR3 has 16 amino acids. V was pared by 0 bases and J by 6 bases, with 17 bases between. CDR1 is DFQATT and CDR2 is SNEGSKA in the germline V gene (reference sequence). Regarding the study as a whole: Limited sample numbers may have lowered accuracy.

Time point described: newly diagnosed GD, antithyroid drugs for less than 3 months. Following extraction of RNA from PBMCs, that RNA was used to make the TCR library. Approximately 9.6-milliliter peripheral blood samples went into EDTA tubes. This clonotype turned up a few times. The antigen is not known. CDR3 regions were amplified by Arm-PCR using iRepertoire HTBI primers to build TCR beta libraries. TCRdb re-called the multiplex PCR reads through MiXCR, storing one row per CDR3 protein. The table has approximately 400,000 distinct CDR3 sequences, 15% seen once. A further study also used this sample, focusing on T cells in Graves' hyperthyroidism and ophthalmopathy.

The V and J genes are TRBV20-1 and TRBJ2-2, with D perhaps matching TRBD1 (6 bases). This receptor was taken from a woman aged 25 to 39 with Graves disease. Sequences were derived from peripheral blood mononuclear cells (PBMCs), sampled at new diagnosis, from a patient treated with antithyroid drugs. CDR3 protein: CSAREVSQGRAGELFF. Here the CDR3 DNA reads TGCAGTGCTAGAGAGGTCTCACAGGGTCGGGCCGGGGAGCTGTTTTTT.